Listed below are T cell receptor beta chains from one sample, sequenced in a study of CD8 T cells in ankylosing spondylitis. TCRdb reprocessed the 5' RACE reads via MiXCR and lists one record per CDR3 protein. The table has 650,000 to 800,000 distinct CDR3 sequences, around 20% seen once; the top ten hold about 20%. Sample: blood, either unsorted or a sorted T cell fraction (not recorded which). Receptors were obtained from a male donor with ankylosing spondylitis. CDR3s include the opening cysteine and the closing phenylalanine or tryptophan. Each record gives: D gene, clone size, J gene, V gene, CDR3 DNA, CDR3 protein. The D gene is left open where the match is weak. The listing skips clone size in some rows; elsewhere it reads once, few, many or a size class.

d_gene: .
abundance: few
j_gene: TRBJ2-1
v_gene: TRBV28
CDR3nt: TGTGCCAGCAGTCCCCTAGGTCTAACAAATGAGCAGTTCTTC
CDR3aa: CASSPLGLTNEQFF

d_gene: TRBD1
abundance: few
j_gene: TRBJ1-2
v_gene: TRBV5-1
CDR3nt: TGCGCCAGCAGCCAGGGACAGGCGACAATCTATGGCTACACCTTC
CDR3aa: CASSQGQATIYGYTF

d_gene: TRBD1
abundance: .
j_gene: TRBJ1-4
v_gene: TRBV5-1
CDR3nt: TGCGCCAGCAGCCAAAACAGGGGGAGTTATGAAAAACTGTTTTTT
CDR3aa: CASSQNRGSYEKLFF

d_gene: .
abundance: few
j_gene: TRBJ2-5
v_gene: TRBV7-8
CDR3nt: TGTGCCAGCAGCCACTCTGAGACCCAGTACTTC
CDR3aa: CASSHSETQYF

d_gene: .
abundance: .
j_gene: TRBJ1-6
v_gene: TRBV7-2
CDR3nt: TGTGCCAGCAGCTTGGTCCAGGGGATCTCACCCCTCCACTTT
CDR3aa: CASSLVQGISPLHF

d_gene: .
abundance: .
j_gene: TRBJ1-1
v_gene: TRBV7-9
CDR3nt: TGTGCCAGCAGCTTACAGGGATGGGACACTGAAGCTTTCTTT
CDR3aa: CASSLQGWDTEAFF

d_gene: .
abundance: .
j_gene: TRBJ2-2
v_gene: TRBV5-1
CDR3nt: TGCGCCAGCGGCTTCGGGAACACCGGGGAGCTGTTTTTT
CDR3aa: CASGFGNTGELFF

d_gene: .
abundance: .
j_gene: TRBJ2-1
v_gene: TRBV6-1
CDR3nt: TGTGCCAGCAGCCAAAGGCCCCCGGGGGTCGTCTACAATGAGCAGTTCTTC
CDR3aa: CASSQRPPGVVYNEQFF

d_gene: .
abundance: .
j_gene: TRBJ2-1
v_gene: TRBV11-2
CDR3nt: TGTGCCAGCAGCCCTCAGGGGTGGGGACCCTACAATGAGCAGTTCTTC
CDR3aa: CASSPQGWGPYNEQFF

d_gene: .
abundance: many
j_gene: TRBJ1-4
v_gene: TRBV4-1
CDR3nt: TGCGCCAGCAGCCTGGGGGGATCCGAAAAACTGTTTTTT
CDR3aa: CASSLGGSEKLFF

d_gene: TRBD2
abundance: .
j_gene: TRBJ2-5
v_gene: TRBV5-1
CDR3nt: TGCGCCAGCTGGTGGACTAGCGGGGGGGCCGAAGAGACCCAGTACTTC
CDR3aa: CASWWTSGGAEETQYF

d_gene: .
abundance: .
j_gene: TRBJ2-7
v_gene: TRBV15
CDR3nt: TGTGCCACCAGCAGAGGCAGTTACTACGAGCAGTACTTC
CDR3aa: CATSRGSYYEQYF

d_gene: TRBD1
abundance: .
j_gene: TRBJ2-7
v_gene: TRBV10-3
CDR3nt: TGTGCCATCAGTGGGGCGACAGGGAGCTCCTACGAGCAGTACTTC
CDR3aa: CAISGATGSSYEQYF

d_gene: .
abundance: .
j_gene: TRBJ2-5
v_gene: TRBV10-3
CDR3nt: TGTGCCATCAGTGATCCAGGGGCCCGGGGGGAGACCCAGTACTTC
CDR3aa: CAISDPGARGETQYF

d_gene: TRBD1
abundance: few
j_gene: TRBJ1-1
v_gene: TRBV6-5
CDR3nt: TGTGCCAGCAGTTACCCTATCAGACAGGGAGGGATCACTGAAGCTTTCTTT
CDR3aa: CASSYPIRQGGITEAFF

d_gene: .
abundance: .
j_gene: TRBJ1-1
v_gene: TRBV30
CDR3nt: TGTGCCTGGAGTGTACAGCAGGGAACTGAAGCTTTCTTT
CDR3aa: CAWSVQQGTEAFF

d_gene: TRBD2
abundance: few
j_gene: TRBJ2-7
v_gene: TRBV12-3/TRBV12-4
CDR3nt: TGTGCCAGCAGCCCTCTTGCGGGAGAGAGGTACGAGCAGTACTTC
CDR3aa: CASSPLAGERYEQYF

d_gene: .
abundance: .
j_gene: TRBJ2-7
v_gene: TRBV9
CDR3nt: TGTGCCAGCAGCGTAGCAGGGGGGTGGTACGAGCAGTACTTC
CDR3aa: CASSVAGGWYEQYF

d_gene: .
abundance: few
j_gene: TRBJ2-7
v_gene: TRBV19
CDR3nt: TGTGCCAGTAGTATTAAGGAGGGTGCCTACGAGCAGTACTTC
CDR3aa: CASSIKEGAYEQYF

d_gene: .
abundance: many
j_gene: TRBJ1-2
v_gene: TRBV5-6
CDR3nt: TGTGCCAGCAGCTTATGGGGGACCTATGGCTACACCTTC
CDR3aa: CASSLWGTYGYTF

d_gene: .
abundance: .
j_gene: TRBJ1-2
v_gene: TRBV20-1
CDR3nt: TGCAGTGCTAGCTCATTCACAGATGACTATGGCTACACCTTC
CDR3aa: CSASSFTDDYGYTF

d_gene: .
abundance: .
j_gene: TRBJ1-1
v_gene: TRBV10-3
CDR3nt: TGTGCCATCAGTGTGAACCTCGGACAGATAGATGGTGAAGCTTTCTTT
CDR3aa: CAISVNLGQIDGEAFF

d_gene: .
abundance: few
j_gene: TRBJ1-3
v_gene: TRBV5-6
CDR3nt: TGTGCCAGCAGCCGTGCGGGGTTCACTGGAAACACCATATATTTT
CDR3aa: CASSRAGFTGNTIYF

d_gene: .
abundance: many
j_gene: TRBJ1-1
v_gene: TRBV10-3
CDR3nt: TGTGCCATCAGCCGACAGAACACTGAAGCTTTCTTT
CDR3aa: CAISRQNTEAFF

d_gene: .
abundance: .
j_gene: TRBJ1-5
v_gene: TRBV2
CDR3nt: TGTGCCAGCAGTGCCGATCGGACAGTTTGGAGTCAGCCCCAGCATTTT
CDR3aa: CASSADRTVWSQPQHF

d_gene: .
abundance: few
j_gene: TRBJ2-5
v_gene: TRBV7-3
CDR3nt: TGTGCCAGCAGCTTAATCGGGGGTGTTGACCAAGAGACCCAGTACTTC
CDR3aa: CASSLIGGVDQETQYF

d_gene: .
abundance: .
j_gene: TRBJ2-3
v_gene: TRBV30
CDR3nt: TGTGCCTGGAGTGTGGCGGGAACGACCAAAGATACGCAGTATTTT
CDR3aa: CAWSVAGTTKDTQYF

d_gene: TRBD1
abundance: .
j_gene: TRBJ2-4
v_gene: TRBV19
CDR3nt: TGTGCCAGTAGGGCCCCTCTCGGGACAGGGAATCGCTTGGACAAAAACATTCAGTACTTC
CDR3aa: CASRAPLGTGNRLDKNIQYF

d_gene: .
abundance: .
j_gene: TRBJ1-6
v_gene: TRBV9
CDR3nt: TGTGCCAGCAGCGTAGACCCCGGGTTTGGTAATTCACCCCTCCACTTT
CDR3aa: CASSVDPGFGNSPLHF

d_gene: TRBD1
abundance: .
j_gene: TRBJ2-7
v_gene: TRBV4-1
CDR3nt: TGCGCCAGCAGCCACCACCCCGGGACAGGGGGAGGAAAAGAGCAGTACTTC
CDR3aa: CASSHHPGTGGGKEQYF

d_gene: .
abundance: .
j_gene: TRBJ2-7
v_gene: TRBV12-3/TRBV12-4
CDR3nt: TGTGCCAGCAGTTTAACCCCCTTAGACGAGCAGTACTTC
CDR3aa: CASSLTPLDEQYF

d_gene: .
abundance: few
j_gene: TRBJ2-7
v_gene: TRBV20-1
CDR3nt: TGCAGTGCTAGGGTGGGCGGGGCCTTCTCCTACGAGCAGTACTTC
CDR3aa: CSARVGGAFSYEQYF

d_gene: .
abundance: few
j_gene: TRBJ2-2
v_gene: TRBV10-2
CDR3nt: TGCGCCAGCAGTGAAGAGGGGGAGGTTAACACCGGGGAGCTGTTTTTT
CDR3aa: CASSEEGEVNTGELFF

d_gene: .
abundance: few
j_gene: TRBJ2-5
v_gene: TRBV29-1
CDR3nt: TGCAGCGTTGAAATTCGGGACTGGAAAGAGACCCAGTACTTC
CDR3aa: CSVEIRDWKETQYF

d_gene: TRBD2
abundance: .
j_gene: TRBJ2-3
v_gene: TRBV7-9
CDR3nt: TGTGCCAGCAGCGACCAGCGGGGAAGCACAGATACGCAGTATTTT
CDR3aa: CASSDQRGSTDTQYF

d_gene: TRBD1
abundance: .
j_gene: TRBJ2-3
v_gene: TRBV12-3/TRBV12-4
CDR3nt: TGTGCCAGCAGTTTGTGGATGACAGGGGGGACAGATACGCAGTATTTT
CDR3aa: CASSLWMTGGTDTQYF

d_gene: .
abundance: many
j_gene: TRBJ1-3
v_gene: TRBV5-1
CDR3nt: TGCGCCAGCAGCTTAACAGGGCAGGCTGGAAACACCATATATTTT
CDR3aa: CASSLTGQAGNTIYF

d_gene: .
abundance: few
j_gene: TRBJ1-1
v_gene: TRBV20-1
CDR3nt: TGCAGTGCTAAACTAGGGTTGAACACTGAAGCTTTCTTT
CDR3aa: CSAKLGLNTEAFF

d_gene: .
abundance: .
j_gene: TRBJ2-7
v_gene: TRBV29-1
CDR3nt: TGCAGCGGGGGACTTGGACACGAGCAGTACTTC
CDR3aa: CSGGLGHEQYF

d_gene: TRBD1
abundance: .
j_gene: TRBJ2-7
v_gene: TRBV12-3/TRBV12-4
CDR3nt: TGTGCCAGCAGTGGACAGGTAACAAACTACGAGCAGTACTTC
CDR3aa: CASSGQVTNYEQYF

d_gene: .
abundance: few
j_gene: TRBJ1-4
v_gene: TRBV4-2
CDR3nt: TGTGCCAGCAGCCAAGGGGCCGGACCGGATGAAAAACTGTTTTTT
CDR3aa: CASSQGAGPDEKLFF

d_gene: .
abundance: few
j_gene: TRBJ2-2
v_gene: TRBV29-1
CDR3nt: TGCAGCATCCAAGGGCCCGGGGAGCTGTTTTTT
CDR3aa: CSIQGPGELFF

d_gene: TRBD2
abundance: many
j_gene: TRBJ2-1
v_gene: TRBV27
CDR3nt: TGTGCCAGCACGGGGGGGGACCACAAGTACAATGAGCAGTTCTTC
CDR3aa: CASTGGDHKYNEQFF

d_gene: .
abundance: .
j_gene: TRBJ1-4
v_gene: TRBV4-1
CDR3nt: TGCGCCAGCAGCCAAGGCCCCACAGGGAGGGGTGAAAAACTGTTTTTT
CDR3aa: CASSQGPTGRGEKLFF

d_gene: .
abundance: few
j_gene: TRBJ2-1
v_gene: TRBV9
CDR3nt: TGTGCCAGCAGCGTAGATGGCGGGCTCCCCTACAATGAGCAGTTCTTC
CDR3aa: CASSVDGGLPYNEQFF

d_gene: .
abundance: .
j_gene: TRBJ1-2
v_gene: TRBV25-1
CDR3nt: TGTGCCAGCAGTGCCAGGACTGACTATGGCTACACCTTC
CDR3aa: CASSARTDYGYTF

d_gene: .
abundance: few
j_gene: TRBJ1-4
v_gene: TRBV18
CDR3nt: TGTGCCAGCTCACCAGGGGTTGGTGAAAAACTGTTTTTT
CDR3aa: CASSPGVGEKLFF

d_gene: .
abundance: .
j_gene: TRBJ1-3
v_gene: TRBV28
CDR3nt: TGTGCCAGCAGCTTCCCAACCCAGGAGTACTCTGGAAACACCATATATTTT
CDR3aa: CASSFPTQEYSGNTIYF

d_gene: .
abundance: few
j_gene: TRBJ1-2
v_gene: TRBV28
CDR3nt: TGTGCCAGCAGTTTGACTGTGTATGGCTACACCTTC
CDR3aa: CASSLTVYGYTF

d_gene: .
abundance: few
j_gene: TRBJ2-1
v_gene: TRBV15
CDR3nt: TGTGCCACCAGCAGAGATCTTAGCGCAAATTACAATGAGCAGTTCTTC
CDR3aa: CATSRDLSANYNEQFF

d_gene: TRBD2
abundance: .
j_gene: TRBJ2-3
v_gene: TRBV20-1
CDR3nt: TGCAGTGCTAAGATTAAAGCGGGAGCCCGCACAGATACGCAGTATTTT
CDR3aa: CSAKIKAGARTDTQYF

d_gene: TRBD2
abundance: few
j_gene: TRBJ2-5
v_gene: TRBV4-1
CDR3nt: TGCGCCAGCAGCTCCAGCGGGGGGGAGGGGACCCAGTACTTC
CDR3aa: CASSSSGGEGTQYF